This T cell receptor (beta chain) was captured in a study of Tregs in tolerant kidney transplant recipients (dated by TCRdb to the late 2010s). As for the study more broadly: Transplants used related donors with nonmyeloablative bone marrow transplantation; mixed chimerism was transient in the human trials. The study applied TCRbeta sequencing to find donor-specific regulatory T cells before combined kidney and bone marrow transplantation and then followed those same cells after transplant.

V is cut by 5 bases and J by 3 bases, and the space between the germline ends is 17 bases. Including cysteine and phenylalanine, the CDR3 has 15 amino acids. The read is trimmed to its CDR3 DNA, 45 bases read in frame from base 1. From the germline V gene (reference sequence), CDR1 is LNHDA and CDR2 is SQIVND. The investigation overall reported the following: In tolerant patients, donor-specific Tregs expanded more than Tregs overall, which suggests antigen-driven rather than nonspecific expansion. For some patients, the PCR primers changed as time went on, which meant samples from those patients could not be compared with one another at the nucleotide level. Because only a small number of patients were included, the study had limitations, and the results will need to be validated in larger populations as well as under other immunosuppression protocols. Biological reproducibility was not directly addressed, though technical replication error appeared minimal. Expanding Tregs with activated donor B cells appeared to identify the most biologically relevant and donor-specific TCRbeta repertoire.

As regards this clone: It has no known antigen specificity. No base qualities exist here, and no much larger clone lies one base off it.

Reading the label with the study, this specimen's time point is: blood sample drawn before combined kidney and bone marrow transplant. Thawed PBMCs were FACS-sorted into unstimulated Tregs (CD4+CD25+CD127-), CD4+ non-Tregs (CD4+CD25-), CD4 cells and CD8 cells. A few combined kidney and bone marrow transplant recipients from the ITN036ST trial were included as patients, and samples were available only from these trial subjects. Healthy control blood was separated into PBMCs by Ficoll density gradient and cryopreserved, and patient PBMCs were collected both before and after transplant. Genomic DNA was extracted from sorted cells with the QIAGEN DNeasy Blood and Tissue Kit for TCRbeta CDR3 sequencing. High-throughput TCRbeta CDR3 sequencing, including PCR amplification with bias correction and internal controls, was performed commercially through immunoSEQ. As for the authors' bioinformatics: Unique productive TCRbeta sequences were defined by CDR3 nucleotide sequence where primers matched, otherwise by CDR3 amino acid sequence with Vbeta and Jbeta genes. To correct for sorting error, sequences found in more than one sorted population at a frequency ratio of 2:1 or less were discarded, and the remaining shared sequences were assigned to the population with the higher frequency. A sequence was defined as donor-reactive if the sequence was expanded at least 5-fold in CFSE-low cells compared with unstimulated cells and had a frequency of at least 0.01% in CFSE-low cells. Repertoire divergence was quantified by Jensen-Shannon divergence calculated from the top 100 TCRbeta sequences ranked by frequency. For samples with multiple sequencing runs, sorting error was corrected separately for each run before the runs were pooled. TCRdb provides this immuneACCESS table in a form limited to in-frame rearrangements. Some clones are lacking; in checked studies, under half of them reflect an unresolved V gene, and why the rest are absent is not known. V and J calls and clone size are given by that table; D and trimming were obtained from the DNA. For this sample the table gives over 60,000 clones, of which roughly nine tenths were detected only once. Of the sample, about 0.36% falls within the top ten clones.

Recombination linked TRBV19 to TRBJ2-7; perhaps TRBD1 is the D gene, with 5 bases matching. The TCR sequence derives from a human donor who received a combined kidney and bone marrow transplant. The sample here was CD4+ T cells from blood, taken before the transplant. The DNA is TGTGCCAGTAGTCGTACCTCAGGGTCAAGCTACGAGCAGTACTTC. It encodes CASSRTSGSSYEQYF.